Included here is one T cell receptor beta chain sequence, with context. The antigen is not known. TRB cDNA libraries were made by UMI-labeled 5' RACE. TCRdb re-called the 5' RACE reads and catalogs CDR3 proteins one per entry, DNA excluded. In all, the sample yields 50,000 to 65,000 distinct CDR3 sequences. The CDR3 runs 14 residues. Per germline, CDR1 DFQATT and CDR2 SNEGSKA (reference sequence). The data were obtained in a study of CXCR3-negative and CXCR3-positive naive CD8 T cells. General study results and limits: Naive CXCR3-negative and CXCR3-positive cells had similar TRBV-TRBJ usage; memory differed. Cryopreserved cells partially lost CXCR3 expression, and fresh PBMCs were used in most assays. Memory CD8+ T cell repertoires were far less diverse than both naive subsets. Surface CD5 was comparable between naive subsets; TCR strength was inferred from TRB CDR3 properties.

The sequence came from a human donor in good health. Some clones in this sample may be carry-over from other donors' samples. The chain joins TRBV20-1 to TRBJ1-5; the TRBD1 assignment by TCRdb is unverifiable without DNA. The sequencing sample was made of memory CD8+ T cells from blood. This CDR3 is CSARGLGGNQPQHF.